The 10 T cell receptor beta chains below all came from one sample that was sequenced in a study of cytomegalovirus exposure and HLA in healthy donors. Vbeta (60) and Jbeta (13) primers were used in the PCR. Clones were read by immunoSEQ multiplex PCR, and TCRdb kept only the in-frame ones, dropping some. Of 150,000 to 200,000 clones listed, 62% are singletons. The material sequenced was PBMCs. These receptors came from a man between 40 and 49 years old in good health and CMV-seronegative.

The chain is built from TRBV4-1 and TRBJ2-7, with TRBD1 as a possible D gene (7 bases). This CDR3 contains 19 residues. Germline CDR1 reads MGHRA; CDR2 reads YSYEKL. Between the trimmed V and J ends, which lost 2 bases and 0 bases, there was a span of 23 bases. CDR3 DNA: TGCGCCAGCAGCCAAAGGAGGTGGCGCGGGGACAGATTCTCCTACGAGCAGTACTTC. This translates into CASSQRRWRGDRFSYEQYF.

The chain uses TRBV6-1 and TRBJ1-1; D not resolved. CDR1 MNHNS and CDR2 SASEGT come from the germline V gene. The CDR3 spans 14 residues. The CDR3 nucleotides are TGTGCTACGCGCCTTACGAATTCTGCGGTAGAAGCTTTCTTT. Residues: CATRLTNSAVEAFF.

V and J are TRBV2 and TRBJ2-5; TRBD2 aligns across 10 bases. Germline values: CDR1 SNHLY, CDR2 FYNNEI. The junction had 2 bases not matched to a gene; V was cut back by 8 bases and J by 5 bases. CDR3 length: 12 residues. CDR3 residues: CASFSGRETQYF. The CDR3 coding sequence is TGTGCCAGCTTTAGCGGGAGGGAGACCCAGTACTTC.

This clone was seen many times. The J gene is TRBJ1-4, the V gene TRBV30; TRBD1 matches at 8 bases. Germline CDR1 and CDR2: GTSNPN and SVGIG (reference sequence). The CDR3 loop spans 13 amino acids. J lost 8 bases, V lost 5 bases, and 7 bases had no gene match. This CDR3 reads CAWAGQGGEKLFF. As DNA, the CDR3 is TGTGCCTGGGCTGGACAGGGTGGAGAAAAACTGTTTTTT.

CDR3 loop: CASSITASGRPGSYEQYF. The CDR3, as DNA: TGTGCCAGTAGTATAACGGCTAGCGGGAGGCCCGGATCCTACGAGCAGTACTTC. V and J are TRBV19 and TRBJ2-7, with 11 bases that match TRBD2. The CDR3 has 18 amino acids. From germline, CDR1 is LNHDA and CDR2 SQIVND (reference sequence). The ends lost 2 bases at V and 1 base at J; junction bases unmatched: 10.

The rearrangement links TRBV4-2 to TRBJ2-2; D gene unclear. CDR3 size: 13 residues. V was trimmed by 4 bases and J by 6 bases, leaving 9 bases between them. Per the germline V gene, CDR1 is LGHNA and CDR2 is YNFKEQ. The CDR3 nucleotides are TGTGCCAGCAGCCCCCGAGTGGCCGGGGAGCTGTTTTTT. Protein product: CASSPRVAGELFF.

The chain combines TRBV21-1 with TRBJ2-7; the listed D gene, TRBD2, was not tested against the DNA. TRBV21-1 is flagged as a pseudogene. The CDR3 has 18 amino acids. The CDR3 DNA follows: TGTGCCAGCATCGCGGTTCAGGGACTAGCGGGGACCAACTACGAGCAGTACTTC. Encoded protein: CASIAVQGLAGTNYEQYF.

V usage is TRBV7-3 and J usage is TRBJ2-6; 7 positions agree with TRBD1. CDR3 length: 16 amino acids. Trimming cost V 4 bases and J 1 base; bases outside gene matches: 4. The germline CDR1 and CDR2 sequences are SGHTA and FQGTGA. CDR3 in amino acids: CASSYAGGSGANVLTF. CDR3 in DNA: TGTGCCAGCAGCTATGCAGGGGGATCTGGGGCCAACGTCCTGACTTTC.

This chain links TRBV5-1 with TRBJ2-7; 10 positions agree with TRBD1. CDR3 size: 19 residues. CDR1 and CDR2 from the germline V gene are SGHRS and YFSETQ. V was pared by 4 bases and J by 0 bases, with 16 bases of the junction left unmatched. The CDR3 sequence: CASSPMGGGQGPLSYEQYF. Written as DNA, the CDR3 is TGCGCCAGCAGCCCCATGGGGGGGGGACAGGGGCCCCTCTCCTACGAGCAGTACTTC.

This clone occurred a few times. The CDR3 region is CASSVDRTGTEAFF. The CDR3 DNA is TGTGCCAGCAGCGTAGACAGGACGGGCACTGAAGCTTTCTTT. The rearrangement joins TRBV9 to TRBJ1-1; TRBD1 might be the D (5 bases). V shed 0 bases and J shed 4 bases, with 10 bases lying between them. The CDR3 is made up of 14 amino acids. Germline V gene lookup returns CDR1 SGDLS and CDR2 YYNGEE.